Reported below is one TCR beta chain. In the original analysis: Researchers report that nucleated cell counts were estimated from reference gene primer amplification. Only in-frame clones appear in the TCRdb table, and some are missing; sequencing was by immunoSEQ multiplex PCR. V and J calls and clone size are copied from that table; D and trimming were computed from the DNA. The data hold more than 85,000 clones, with over 70% observed a single time. V shed 2 bases and J shed 3 bases, with 8 bases lying between them. CDR1 is LGHNT and CDR2 is FRNRAP in the germline V gene. The CDR3 spans 14 residues. This sample was taken from a study of blood T cell repertoires in COVID-19. Study summary: Material from acute and convalescent COVID-19 was sourced from the United States, Italy and Spain. PBMCs, B-cell-depleted T cells, or T cells provided the cDNA or gDNA that made up the material.

The chain carries TRBV12-5 and TRBJ2-1; the D is unclear. This sequence was found in an elderly man with active or convalescent COVID-19. The sample taken for sequencing was peripheral blood. CDR3 DNA sequence: TGTGCTAGTGGTTTGTTCCCCCTCTACAATGAGCAGTTCTTC. Translation gives CASGLFPLYNEQFF.